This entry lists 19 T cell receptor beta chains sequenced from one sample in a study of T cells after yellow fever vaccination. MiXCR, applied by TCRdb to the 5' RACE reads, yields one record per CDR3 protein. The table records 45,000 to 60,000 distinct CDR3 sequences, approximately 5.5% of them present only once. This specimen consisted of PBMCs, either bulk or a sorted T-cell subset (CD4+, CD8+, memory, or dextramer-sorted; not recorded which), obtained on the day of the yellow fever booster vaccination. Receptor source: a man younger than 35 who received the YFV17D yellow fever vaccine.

CDR3 region: CASSDLLRGVSNVLTF. CDR3 coding DNA: TGTGCCAGCAGCGACCTTCTCAGGGGTGTTTCCAACGTCCTGACTTTC. The chain uses TRBV5-4 and TRBJ2-6; a possible D gene is TRBD1 (6 bases). The CDR3 is 16 residues long. The V gene lost 4 bases and the J gene lost 8 bases, with 19 bases spanning the gap. Germline values: CDR1 SGHNT, CDR2 YYREEE (reference sequence).

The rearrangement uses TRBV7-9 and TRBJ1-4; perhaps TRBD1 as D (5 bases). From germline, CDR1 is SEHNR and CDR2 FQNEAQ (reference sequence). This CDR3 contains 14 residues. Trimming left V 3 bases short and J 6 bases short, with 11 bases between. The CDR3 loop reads CASSLAGPHEKLFF. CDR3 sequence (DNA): TGTGCCAGCAGCTTGGCAGGGCCCCATGAAAAACTGTTTTTT.

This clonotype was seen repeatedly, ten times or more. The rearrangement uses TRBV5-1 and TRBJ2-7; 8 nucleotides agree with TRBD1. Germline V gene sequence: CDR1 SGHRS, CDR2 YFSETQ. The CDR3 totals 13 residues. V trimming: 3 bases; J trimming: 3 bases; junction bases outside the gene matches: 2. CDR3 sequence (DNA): TGCGCCAGCAGCTCGGACAGGGACTACGAGCAGTACTTC. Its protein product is CASSSDRDYEQYF.

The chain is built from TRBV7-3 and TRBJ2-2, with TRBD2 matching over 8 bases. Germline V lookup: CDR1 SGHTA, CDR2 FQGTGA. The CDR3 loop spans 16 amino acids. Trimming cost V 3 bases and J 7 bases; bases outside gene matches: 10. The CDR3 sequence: CASSLSGGSTVGELFF. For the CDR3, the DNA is TGTGCCAGCAGCTTGAGCGGGGGCAGTACGGTCGGGGAGCTGTTTTTT.

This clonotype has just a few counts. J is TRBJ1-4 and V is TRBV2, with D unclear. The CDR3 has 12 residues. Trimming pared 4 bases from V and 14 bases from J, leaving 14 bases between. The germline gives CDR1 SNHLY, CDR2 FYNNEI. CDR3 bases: TGTGCCAGCAGTGTTGGCCGCTCGGTCCTGTTTTTT. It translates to CASSVGRSVLFF.

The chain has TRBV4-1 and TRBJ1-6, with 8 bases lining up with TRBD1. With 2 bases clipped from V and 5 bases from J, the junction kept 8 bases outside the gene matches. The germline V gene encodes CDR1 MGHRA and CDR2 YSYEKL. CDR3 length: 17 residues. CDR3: CASSQPGQGLDNSPLHF. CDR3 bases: TGCGCCAGCAGCCAACCAGGACAGGGACTTGATAATTCACCCCTCCACTTT.

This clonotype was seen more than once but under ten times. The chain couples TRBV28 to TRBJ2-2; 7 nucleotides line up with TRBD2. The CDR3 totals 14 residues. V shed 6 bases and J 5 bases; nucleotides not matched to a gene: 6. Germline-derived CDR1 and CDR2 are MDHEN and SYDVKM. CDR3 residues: CASRAGEGTGELFF. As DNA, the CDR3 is TGTGCCAGCAGGGCCGGGGAGGGGACCGGGGAGCTGTTTTTT.

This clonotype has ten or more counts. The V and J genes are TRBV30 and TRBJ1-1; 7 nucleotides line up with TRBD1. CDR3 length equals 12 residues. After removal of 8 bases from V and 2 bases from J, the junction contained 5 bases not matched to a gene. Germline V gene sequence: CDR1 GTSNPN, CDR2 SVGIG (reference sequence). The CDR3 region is CAGDRDNTEAFF. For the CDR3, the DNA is TGTGCCGGAGACAGGGACAACACTGAAGCTTTCTTT.

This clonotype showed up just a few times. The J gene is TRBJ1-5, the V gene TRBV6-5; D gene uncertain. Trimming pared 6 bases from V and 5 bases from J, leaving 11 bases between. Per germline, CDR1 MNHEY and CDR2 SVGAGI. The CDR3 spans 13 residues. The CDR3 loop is CASSLFRHQPQHF. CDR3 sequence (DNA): TGTGCCAGCAGCCTATTCCGGCATCAGCCCCAGCATTTT.

CDR3 in DNA: TGTGCCAGCAGCTTATGGGGGACTGACGGGACCCAGTACTTC. It yields the protein CASSLWGTDGTQYF. This chain joins TRBV7-3 and TRBJ2-5, with D tentatively TRBD2 (6 bases). V was trimmed by 2 bases and J by 7 bases, leaving 14 bases between them. Germline V CDR1 and CDR2: SGHTA, FQGTGA. This CDR3 spans 14 amino acids.

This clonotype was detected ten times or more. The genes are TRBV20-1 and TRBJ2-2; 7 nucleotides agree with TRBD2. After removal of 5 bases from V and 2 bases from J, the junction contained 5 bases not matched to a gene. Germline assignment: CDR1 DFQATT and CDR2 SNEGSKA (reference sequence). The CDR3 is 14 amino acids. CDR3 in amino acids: CSAPGLVNTGELFF. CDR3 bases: TGCAGTGCTCCCGGACTAGTAAACACCGGGGAGCTGTTTTTT.

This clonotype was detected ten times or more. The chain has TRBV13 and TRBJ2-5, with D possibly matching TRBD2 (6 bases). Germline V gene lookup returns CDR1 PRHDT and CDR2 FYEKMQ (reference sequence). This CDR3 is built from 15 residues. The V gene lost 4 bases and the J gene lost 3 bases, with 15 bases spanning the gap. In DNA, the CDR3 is TGTGCCAGCAGCTGGGGTCGTGGAGGGGAAGAGACCCAGTACTTC. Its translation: CASSWGRGGEETQYF.

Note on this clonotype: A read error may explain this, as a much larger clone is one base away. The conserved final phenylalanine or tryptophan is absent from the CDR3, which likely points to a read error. CDR3 protein: CASSNRKDREKRAFL. CDR3 DNA: TGTGCCAGCAGTAACAGAAAGGACAGGGAAAAGAGAGCTTTCTTG. The chain joins TRBV27 to TRBJ1-1; 8 bases agree with TRBD1. In germline, CDR1 is MNHEY, CDR2 SMNVEV (reference sequence). Trimming removed 5 bases from V and 10 bases from J; junction bases left unmatched: 15. This CDR3 has 15 amino acids.

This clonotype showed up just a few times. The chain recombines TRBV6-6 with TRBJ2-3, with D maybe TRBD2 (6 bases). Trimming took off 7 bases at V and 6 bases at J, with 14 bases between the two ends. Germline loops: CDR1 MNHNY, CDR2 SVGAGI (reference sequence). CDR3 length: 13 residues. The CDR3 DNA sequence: TGTGCCAGCAAGCGGGCGGTATCTGATACGCAGTATTTT. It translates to CASKRAVSDTQYF.

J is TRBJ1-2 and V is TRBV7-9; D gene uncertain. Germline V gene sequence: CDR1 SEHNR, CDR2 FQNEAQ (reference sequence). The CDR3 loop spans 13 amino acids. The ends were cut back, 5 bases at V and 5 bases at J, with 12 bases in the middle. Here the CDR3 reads CASSPSSRYGYTF. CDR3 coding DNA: TGTGCCAGCAGCCCCAGCTCAAGATATGGCTACACCTTC.

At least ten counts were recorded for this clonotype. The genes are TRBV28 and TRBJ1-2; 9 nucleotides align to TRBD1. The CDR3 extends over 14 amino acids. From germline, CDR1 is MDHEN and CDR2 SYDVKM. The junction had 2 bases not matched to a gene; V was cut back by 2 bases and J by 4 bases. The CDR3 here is CASSLTDRGYGYTF. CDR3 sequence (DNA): TGTGCCAGCAGTTTAACGGACAGGGGCTATGGCTACACCTTC.

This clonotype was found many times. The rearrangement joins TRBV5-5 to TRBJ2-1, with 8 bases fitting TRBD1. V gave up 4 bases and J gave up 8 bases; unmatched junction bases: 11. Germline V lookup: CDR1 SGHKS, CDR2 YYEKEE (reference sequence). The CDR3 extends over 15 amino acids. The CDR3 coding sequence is TGTGCCAGCAGCCTGAACTCGGACAGGGTACATGAGCAGTTCTTC. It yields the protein CASSLNSDRVHEQFF.

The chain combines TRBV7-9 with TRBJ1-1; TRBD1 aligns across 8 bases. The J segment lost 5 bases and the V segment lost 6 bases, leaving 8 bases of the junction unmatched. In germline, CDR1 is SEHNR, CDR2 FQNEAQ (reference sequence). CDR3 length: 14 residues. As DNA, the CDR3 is TGTGCCAGCAGTGAGGACAGGGTGAGGACTGAAGCTTTCTTT. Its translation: CASSEDRVRTEAFF.

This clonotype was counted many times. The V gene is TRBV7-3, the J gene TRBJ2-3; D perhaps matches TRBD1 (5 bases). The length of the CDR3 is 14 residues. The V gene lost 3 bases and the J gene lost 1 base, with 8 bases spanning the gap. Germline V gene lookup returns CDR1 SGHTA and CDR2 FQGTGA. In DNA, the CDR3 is TGTGCCAGCAGCTTCTGGGGCGGCACAGATACGCAGTATTTT. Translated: CASSFWGGTDTQYF. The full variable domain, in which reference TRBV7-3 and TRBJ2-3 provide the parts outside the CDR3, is GAGVSQTPSNKVTEKGKYVELRCDPISGHTALYWYRQSLGQGPEFLIYFQGTGAADDSGLPNDRFFAVRPEGSVSTLKIQRTERGDSAVYLCASSFWGGTDTQYFGPGTRLTVL.